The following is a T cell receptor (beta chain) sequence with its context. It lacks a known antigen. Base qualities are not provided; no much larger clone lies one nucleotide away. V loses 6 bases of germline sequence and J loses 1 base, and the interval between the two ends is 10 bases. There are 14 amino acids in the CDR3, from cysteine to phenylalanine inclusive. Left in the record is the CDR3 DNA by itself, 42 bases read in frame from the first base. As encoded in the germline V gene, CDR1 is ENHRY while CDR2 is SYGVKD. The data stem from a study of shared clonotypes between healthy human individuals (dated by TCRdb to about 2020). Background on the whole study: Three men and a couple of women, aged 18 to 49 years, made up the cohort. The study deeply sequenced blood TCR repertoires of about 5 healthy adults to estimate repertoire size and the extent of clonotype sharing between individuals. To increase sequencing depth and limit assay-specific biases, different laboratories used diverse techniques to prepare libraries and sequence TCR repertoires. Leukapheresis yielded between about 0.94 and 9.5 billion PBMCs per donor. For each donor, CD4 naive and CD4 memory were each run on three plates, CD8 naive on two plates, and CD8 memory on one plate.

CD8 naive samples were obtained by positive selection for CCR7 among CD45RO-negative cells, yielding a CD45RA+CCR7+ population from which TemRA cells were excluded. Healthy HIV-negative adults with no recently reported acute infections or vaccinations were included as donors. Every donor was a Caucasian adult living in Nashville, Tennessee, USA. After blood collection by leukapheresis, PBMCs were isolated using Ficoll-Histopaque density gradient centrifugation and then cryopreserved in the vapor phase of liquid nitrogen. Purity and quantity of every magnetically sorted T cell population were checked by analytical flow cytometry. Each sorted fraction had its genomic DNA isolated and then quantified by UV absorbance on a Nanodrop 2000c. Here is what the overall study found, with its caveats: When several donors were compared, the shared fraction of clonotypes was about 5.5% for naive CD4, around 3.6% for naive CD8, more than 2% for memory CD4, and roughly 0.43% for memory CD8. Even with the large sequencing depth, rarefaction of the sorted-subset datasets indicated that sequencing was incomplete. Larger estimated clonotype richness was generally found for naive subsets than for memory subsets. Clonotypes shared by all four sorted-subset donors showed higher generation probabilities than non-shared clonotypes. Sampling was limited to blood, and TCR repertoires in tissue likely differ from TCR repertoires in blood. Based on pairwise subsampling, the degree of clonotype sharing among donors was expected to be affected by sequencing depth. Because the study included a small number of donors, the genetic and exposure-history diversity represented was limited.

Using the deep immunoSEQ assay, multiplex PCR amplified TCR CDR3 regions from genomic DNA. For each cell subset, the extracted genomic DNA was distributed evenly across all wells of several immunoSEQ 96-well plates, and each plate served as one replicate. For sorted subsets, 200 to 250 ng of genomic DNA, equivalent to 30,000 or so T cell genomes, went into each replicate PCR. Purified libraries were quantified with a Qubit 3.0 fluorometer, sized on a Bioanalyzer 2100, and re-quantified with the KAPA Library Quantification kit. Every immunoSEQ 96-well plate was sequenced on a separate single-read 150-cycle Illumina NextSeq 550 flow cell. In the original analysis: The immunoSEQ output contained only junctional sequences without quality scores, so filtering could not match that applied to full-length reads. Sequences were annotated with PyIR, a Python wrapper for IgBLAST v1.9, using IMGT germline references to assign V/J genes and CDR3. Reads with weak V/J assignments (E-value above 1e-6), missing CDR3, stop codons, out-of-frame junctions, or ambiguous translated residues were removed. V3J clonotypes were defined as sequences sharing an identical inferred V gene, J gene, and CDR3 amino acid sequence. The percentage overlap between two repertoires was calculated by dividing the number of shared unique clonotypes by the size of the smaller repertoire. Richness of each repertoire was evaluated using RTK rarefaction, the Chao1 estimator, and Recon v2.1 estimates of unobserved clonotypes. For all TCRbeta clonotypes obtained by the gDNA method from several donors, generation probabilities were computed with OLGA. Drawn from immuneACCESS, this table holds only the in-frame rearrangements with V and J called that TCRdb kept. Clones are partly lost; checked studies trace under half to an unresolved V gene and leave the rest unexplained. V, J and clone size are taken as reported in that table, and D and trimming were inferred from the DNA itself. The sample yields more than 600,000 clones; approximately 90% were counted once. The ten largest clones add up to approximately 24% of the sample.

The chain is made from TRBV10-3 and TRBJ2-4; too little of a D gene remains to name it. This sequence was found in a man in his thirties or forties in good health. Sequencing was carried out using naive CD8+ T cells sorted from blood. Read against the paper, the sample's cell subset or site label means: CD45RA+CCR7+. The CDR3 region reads CAISQERAKNIQYF. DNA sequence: TGTGCCATCAGCCAAGAACGGGCCAAAAACATTCAGTACTTC.